The clone carrying this T cell receptor (beta chain) was detected only once. The germline V and J ends were trimmed by 1 base and 3 bases, with 13 bases remaining between them. The germline V gene has CDR1 LGHNT and CDR2 FRNRAP. The CDR3 has 15 residues. The data belong to a study of technical replicates of blood from a few donors. Generated by immunoSEQ multiplex PCR, the TCRdb table keeps only in-frame clones and is missing some. The table includes 79,000 or so clones, around 94% detected once. The TCR originated in a human donor in good health. Input material: T cells isolated from PBMCs. The V gene is TRBV12-5, the J gene TRBJ2-7; TRBD1 might be the D (6 bases). CDR3 sequence (DNA): TGTGCTAGTGGTTTGGAAAGGGGGTCTAACTACGAGCAGTACTTC. Its translation: CASGLERGSNYEQYF.